This T cell receptor beta chain is drawn from a study of cytomegalovirus exposure and HLA in healthy donors. Using immunoSEQ multiplex PCR, the repertoire was profiled, and TCRdb retains in-frame clones only, with some absent. The table shows 150,000 to 250,000 clones, with roughly 81% occurring only once. This CDR3 is built from 13 residues. V lost 6 bases to trimming and J lost 5 bases, with 13 bases between them. The germline CDR1 and CDR2 sequences are SNHLY and FYNNEI. This sequence was found in a woman aged 25 to 45 in good health and CMV-seronegative. The chain recombines TRBV2 with TRBJ1-2; D remains ambiguous. Sequencing was performed on PBMCs. The CDR3 region is CASRSLVEYGYTF. For the CDR3, the DNA is TGTGCCAGCAGATCCCTGGTGGAGTATGGCTACACCTTC.